This TCR beta chain appears in the sequencing data of a study of control samples from healthy donors and cancer patients. The repertoire was sequenced with immunoSEQ multiplex PCR; TCRdb's copy has only in-frame clones and lacks some. The data show about 100,000 clones, with 85% to 90% seen just once and roughly 13% held by the top ten. In its sample, this clone was seen once. Trimming cost V 3 bases and J 0 bases; bases outside gene matches: 1. The CDR3 loop spans 15 amino acids. The receptor comes from a man aged 25-45 years in good health. This chain joins TRBV23-1 and TRBJ2-2; 7 bases are a match to TRBD1. TRBV23-1 is flagged as an ORF with uncertain function. What was sequenced was blood. CDR3 loop: CASSHGQANTGELFF. The CDR3 DNA follows: TGCGCCAGCAGTCACGGACAGGCGAACACCGGGGAGCTGTTTTTT.